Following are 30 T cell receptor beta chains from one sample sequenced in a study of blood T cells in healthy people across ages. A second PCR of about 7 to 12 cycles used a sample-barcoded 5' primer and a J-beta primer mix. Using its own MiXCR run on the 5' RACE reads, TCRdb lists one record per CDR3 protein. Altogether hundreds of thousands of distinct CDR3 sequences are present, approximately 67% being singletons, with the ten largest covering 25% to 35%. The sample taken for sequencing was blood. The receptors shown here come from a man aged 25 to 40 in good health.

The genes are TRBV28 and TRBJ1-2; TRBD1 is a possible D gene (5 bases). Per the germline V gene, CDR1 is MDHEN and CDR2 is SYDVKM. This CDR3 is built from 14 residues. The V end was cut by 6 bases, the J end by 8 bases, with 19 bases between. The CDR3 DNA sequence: TGTGCCAGCAGCCTGACAGCAATTCTATTGGGCTACACCTTC. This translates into CASSLTAILLGYTF.

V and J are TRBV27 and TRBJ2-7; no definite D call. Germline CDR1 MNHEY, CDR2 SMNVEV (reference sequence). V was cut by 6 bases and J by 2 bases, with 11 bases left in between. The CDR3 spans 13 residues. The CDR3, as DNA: TGTGCCAGCAGACCACTCGGCGCCTACGAGCAGTACTTC. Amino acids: CASRPLGAYEQYF.

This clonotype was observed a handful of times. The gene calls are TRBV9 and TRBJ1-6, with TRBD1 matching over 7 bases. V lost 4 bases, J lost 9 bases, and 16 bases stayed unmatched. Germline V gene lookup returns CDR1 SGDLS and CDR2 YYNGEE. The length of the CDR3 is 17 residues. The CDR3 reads CASSSSGDSQPGSPLHF. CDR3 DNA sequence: TGTGCCAGCAGCTCAAGTGGGGACAGTCAACCAGGTTCACCCCTCCACTTT.

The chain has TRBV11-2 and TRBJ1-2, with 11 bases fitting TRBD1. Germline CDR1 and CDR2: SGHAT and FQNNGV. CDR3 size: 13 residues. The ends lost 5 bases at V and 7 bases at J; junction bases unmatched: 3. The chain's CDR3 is CASSTGTGGGYTF. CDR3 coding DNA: TGTGCCAGCAGCACCGGGACAGGGGGTGGCTACACCTTC.

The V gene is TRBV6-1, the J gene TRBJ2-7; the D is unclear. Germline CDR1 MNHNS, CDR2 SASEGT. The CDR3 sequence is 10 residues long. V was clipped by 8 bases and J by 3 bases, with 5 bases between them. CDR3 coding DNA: TGTGCCAGCGCGAACTACGAGCAGTACTTC. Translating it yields CASANYEQYF.

Here the CDR3 DNA reads TGCAGTTCCTGGGGCTCTGGGGCCAACGTCCTGACTTTC. It specifies CSSWGSGANVLTF. V and J are TRBV20-1 and TRBJ2-6, with unresolved D. The V end lost 8 bases, the J end lost 0 bases, and 8 bases lay between the germline ends. Germline V gene sequence: CDR1 DFQATT, CDR2 SNEGSKA (reference sequence). The CDR3 contains 13 residues.

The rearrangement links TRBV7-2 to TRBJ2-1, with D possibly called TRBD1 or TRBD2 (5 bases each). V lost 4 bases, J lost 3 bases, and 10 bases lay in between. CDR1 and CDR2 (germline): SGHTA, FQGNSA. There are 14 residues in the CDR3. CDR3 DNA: TGTGCCAGCAGCTCGGGACGCGTCTACAATGAGCAGTTCTTC. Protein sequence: CASSSGRVYNEQFF. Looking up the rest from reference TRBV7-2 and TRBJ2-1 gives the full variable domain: GAGVSQSPSNKVTEKGKDVELRCDPISGHTALYWYRQSLGQGLEFLIYFQGNSAPDKSGLPSDRFSAERTGGSVSTLTIQRTQQEDSAVYLCASSSGRVYNEQFFGPGTRLTVL.

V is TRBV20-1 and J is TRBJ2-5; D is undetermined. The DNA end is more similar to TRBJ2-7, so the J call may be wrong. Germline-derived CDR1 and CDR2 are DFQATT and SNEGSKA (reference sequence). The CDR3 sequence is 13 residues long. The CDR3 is CSAREGMNYEQYF. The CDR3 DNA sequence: TGCAGTGCTAGAGAGGGCATGAACTACGAGCAGTACTTC.

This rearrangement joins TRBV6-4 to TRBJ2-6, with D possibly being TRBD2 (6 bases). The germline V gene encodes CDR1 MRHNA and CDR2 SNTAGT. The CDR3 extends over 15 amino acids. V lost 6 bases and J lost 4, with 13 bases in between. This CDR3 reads CASSTGVGGANVLTF. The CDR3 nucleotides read TGTGCCAGCAGCACGGGGGTTGGCGGGGCCAACGTCCTGACTTTC.

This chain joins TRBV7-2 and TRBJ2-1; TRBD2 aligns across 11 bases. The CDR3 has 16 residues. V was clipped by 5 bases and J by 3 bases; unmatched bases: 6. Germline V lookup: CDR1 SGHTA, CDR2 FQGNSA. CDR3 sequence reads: CASSVGTSGYYNEQFF. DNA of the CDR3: TGTGCCAGCAGCGTCGGGACTAGCGGATACTACAATGAGCAGTTCTTC.

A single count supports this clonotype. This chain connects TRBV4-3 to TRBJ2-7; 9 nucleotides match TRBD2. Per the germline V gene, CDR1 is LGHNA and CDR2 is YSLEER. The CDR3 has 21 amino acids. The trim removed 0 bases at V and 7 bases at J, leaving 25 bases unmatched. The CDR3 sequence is CASSQDVARGGLPSSYNEQYF. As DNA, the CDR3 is TGCGCCAGCAGCCAAGATGTAGCGCGGGGGGGCCTTCCGAGCTCCTACAATGAGCAGTACTTC.

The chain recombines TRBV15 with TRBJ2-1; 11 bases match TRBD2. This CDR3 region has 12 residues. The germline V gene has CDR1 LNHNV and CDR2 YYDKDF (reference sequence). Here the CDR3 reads CASSGGYYEQFF. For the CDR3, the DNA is TGTGCATCTAGCGGGGGGTATTATGAGCAGTTCTTC.

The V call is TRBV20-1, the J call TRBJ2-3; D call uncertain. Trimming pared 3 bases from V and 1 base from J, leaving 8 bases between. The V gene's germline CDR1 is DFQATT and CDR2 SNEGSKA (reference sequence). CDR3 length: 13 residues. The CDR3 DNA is TGCAGTGCTAGGTGGCCTCGCACAGATACGCAGTATTTT. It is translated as CSARWPRTDTQYF.

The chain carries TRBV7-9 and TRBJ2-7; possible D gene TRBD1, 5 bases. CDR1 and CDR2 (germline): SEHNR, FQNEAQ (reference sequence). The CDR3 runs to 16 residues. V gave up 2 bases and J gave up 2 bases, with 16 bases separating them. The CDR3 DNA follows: TGTGCCAGCAGCTTATCCCCAGGGTCCTGGACCTACGAGCAGTACTTC. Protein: CASSLSPGSWTYEQYF.

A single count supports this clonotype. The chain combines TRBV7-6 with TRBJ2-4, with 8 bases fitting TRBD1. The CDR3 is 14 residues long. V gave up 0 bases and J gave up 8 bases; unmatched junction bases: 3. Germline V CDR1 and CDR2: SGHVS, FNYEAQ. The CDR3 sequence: CASSLAQGGYIQYF. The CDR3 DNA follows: TGTGCCAGCAGCTTAGCACAGGGGGGATACATTCAGTACTTC.

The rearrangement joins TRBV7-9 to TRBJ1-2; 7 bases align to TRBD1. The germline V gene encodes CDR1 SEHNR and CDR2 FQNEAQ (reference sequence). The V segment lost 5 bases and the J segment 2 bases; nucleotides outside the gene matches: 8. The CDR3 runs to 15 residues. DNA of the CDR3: TGTGCCAGCAGCCCCTGGGACAGAACCAACTATGGCTACACCTTC. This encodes CASSPWDRTNYGYTF.

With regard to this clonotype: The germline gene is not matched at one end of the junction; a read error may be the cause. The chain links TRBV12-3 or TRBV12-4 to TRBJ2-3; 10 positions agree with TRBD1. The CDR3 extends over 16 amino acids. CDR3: CASSFRRDRGADTEYF. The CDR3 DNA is TGTGCCAGCAGTTTTAGAAGGGACAGGGGAGCAGATACGGAGTATTTT.

CDR3 sequence: CASSSSGGRLGRETQYF. CDR3 nucleotides: TGTGCCAGCAGTTCCAGCGGGGGGCGCCTCGGACGAGAGACCCAGTACTTC. This chain uses TRBV13 with TRBJ2-5, with 9 bases fitting TRBD2. The CDR3 contains 17 residues. J gave up 4 bases and V 6 bases, and 15 bases lay outside the gene matches. Germline CDR1 is PRHDT and CDR2 is FYEKMQ (reference sequence).

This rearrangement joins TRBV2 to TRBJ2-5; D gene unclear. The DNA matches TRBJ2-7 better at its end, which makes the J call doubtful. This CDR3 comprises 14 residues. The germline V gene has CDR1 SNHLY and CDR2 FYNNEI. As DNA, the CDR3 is TGTGCCAGCCTCTCGAGGCAGGCCGAGTACGAGCAGTACTTC. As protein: CASLSRQAEYEQYF.

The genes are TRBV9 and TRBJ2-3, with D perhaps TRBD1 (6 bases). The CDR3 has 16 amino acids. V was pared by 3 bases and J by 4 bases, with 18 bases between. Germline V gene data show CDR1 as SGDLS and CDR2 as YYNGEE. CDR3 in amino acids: CASSAGDTHGADTQYF. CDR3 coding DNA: TGTGCCAGCAGCGCCGGGGACACACACGGGGCAGATACGCAGTATTTT.

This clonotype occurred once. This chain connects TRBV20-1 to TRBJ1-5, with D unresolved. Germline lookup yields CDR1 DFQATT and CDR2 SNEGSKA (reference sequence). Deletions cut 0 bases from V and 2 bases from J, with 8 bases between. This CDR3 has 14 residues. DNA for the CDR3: TGCAGTGCTAGAGAAGGGCTGGGCAATCAGCCCCAGCATTTT. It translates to CSAREGLGNQPQHF.

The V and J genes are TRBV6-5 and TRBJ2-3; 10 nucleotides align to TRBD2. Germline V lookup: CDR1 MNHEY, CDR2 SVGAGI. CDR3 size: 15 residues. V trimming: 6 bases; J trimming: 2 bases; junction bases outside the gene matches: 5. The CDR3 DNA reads TGTGCCAGCAGGCTAGCGGGGGAGATCACAGATACGCAGTATTTT. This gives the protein CASRLAGEITDTQYF.

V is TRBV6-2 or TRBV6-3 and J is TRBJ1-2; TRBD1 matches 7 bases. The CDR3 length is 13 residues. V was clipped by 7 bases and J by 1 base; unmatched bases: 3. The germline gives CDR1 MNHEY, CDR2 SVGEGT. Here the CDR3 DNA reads TGTGCCAGCACCGACAGGGATAACTATGGCTACACCTTC. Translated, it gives CASTDRDNYGYTF.

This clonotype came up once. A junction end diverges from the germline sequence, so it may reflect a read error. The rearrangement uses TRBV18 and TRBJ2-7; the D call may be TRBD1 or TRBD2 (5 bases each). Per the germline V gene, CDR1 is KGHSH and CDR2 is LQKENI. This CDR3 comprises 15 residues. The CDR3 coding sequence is TGCGCCAGCTCACCAGACAGCGGTGGGGCCTACGAGCAGTACTTC. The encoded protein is CASSPDSGGAYEQYF.

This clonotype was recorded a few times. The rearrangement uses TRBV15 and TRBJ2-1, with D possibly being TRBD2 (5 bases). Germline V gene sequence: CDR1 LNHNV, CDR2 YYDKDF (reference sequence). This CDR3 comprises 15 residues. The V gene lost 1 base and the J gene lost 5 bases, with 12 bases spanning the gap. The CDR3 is CATSRAGMRDNEQFF. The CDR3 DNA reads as TGTGCCACCAGCAGAGCGGGGATGAGGGACAATGAGCAGTTCTTC.

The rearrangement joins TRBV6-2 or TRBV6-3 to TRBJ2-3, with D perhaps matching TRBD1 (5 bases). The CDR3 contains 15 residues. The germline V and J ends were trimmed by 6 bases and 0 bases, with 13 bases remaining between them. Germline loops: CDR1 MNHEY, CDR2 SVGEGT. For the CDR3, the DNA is TGTGCCAGCAGCCCATATGCAGGGAGCACAGATACGCAGTATTTT. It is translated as CASSPYAGSTDTQYF.

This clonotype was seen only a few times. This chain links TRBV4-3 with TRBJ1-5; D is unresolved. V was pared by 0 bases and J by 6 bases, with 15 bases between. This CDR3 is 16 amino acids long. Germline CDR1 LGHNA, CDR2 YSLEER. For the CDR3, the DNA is TGCGCCAGCAGCCAAGATCTCGAGCTATCGGCTCAGCCCCAGCATTTT. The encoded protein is CASSQDLELSAQPQHF.

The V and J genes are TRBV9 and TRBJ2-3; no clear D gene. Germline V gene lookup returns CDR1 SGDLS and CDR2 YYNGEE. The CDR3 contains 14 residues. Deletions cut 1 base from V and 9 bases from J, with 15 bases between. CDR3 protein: CASSVHSGGDTQYF. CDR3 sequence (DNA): TGTGCCAGCAGCGTACATTCGGGCGGCGACACGCAGTATTTT.

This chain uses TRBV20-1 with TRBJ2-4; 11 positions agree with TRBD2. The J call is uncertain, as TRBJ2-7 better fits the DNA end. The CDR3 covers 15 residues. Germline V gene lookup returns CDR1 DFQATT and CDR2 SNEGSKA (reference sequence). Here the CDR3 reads CSATDSGGAFYEQYF. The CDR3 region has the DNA TGCAGTGCTACCGATAGCGGGGGGGCATTCTACGAGCAGTACTTC.

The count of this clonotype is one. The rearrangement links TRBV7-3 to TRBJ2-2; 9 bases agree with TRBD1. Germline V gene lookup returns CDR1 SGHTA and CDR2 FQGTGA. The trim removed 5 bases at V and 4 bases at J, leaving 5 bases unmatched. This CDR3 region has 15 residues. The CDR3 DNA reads TGTGCCAGCAGCCTCGGGACAGGGATCACCGGGGAGCTGTTTTTT. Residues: CASSLGTGITGELFF.